Below are 27 T cell receptor beta chains sequenced from a single sample in a study of CD8+CD57+ T cells in acquired aplastic anemia. CD8+CD57+ cell expansion, shown by flow cytometry, had occurred in the patients selected for sequencing. CDR3 and TCR beta VDJ profiling relied on genomic DNA as the template. TCRdb reanalysed the reads using MiXCR and keeps one entry per CDR3 protein. This table has hundreds of thousands of distinct CDR3 sequences, less than 35% appearing once. Specimen: sorted CD4+, CD8+, or CD8+CD57+ T cells (not recorded which) from PBMCs. These receptors all come from a human donor with aplastic anemia.

In this sample, this clonotype turned up a few times. The chain carries TRBV7-9 and TRBJ1-1; tentative D call: TRBD1 (5 bases). CDR3 size: 14 residues. The germline V gene encodes CDR1 SEHNR and CDR2 FQNEAQ (reference sequence). V gave up 2 bases and J gave up 0 bases, with 7 bases separating them. CDR3 in amino acids: CASSLMGVNTEAFF. The CDR3 DNA sequence: TGTGCCAGCAGCTTAATGGGGGTGAACACTGAAGCTTTCTTT.

In regard to this clonotype: Given a much more abundant clone one base away, this may be a read error. This chain connects TRBV10-3 to TRBJ1-1, with TRBD1 matching 8 bases. In germline, CDR1 is ENHRY, CDR2 SYGVKD. The CDR3 has 12 amino acids. The V segment lost 5 bases and the J segment 4 bases; nucleotides outside the gene matches: 0. This chain's CDR3 is CAISTGGTEAFF. The CDR3 DNA reads as TGTGCCATCAGTACAGGGGGCACTGAAGCTTTCTTT.

CDR3 residues: CASSYYAGASQETQYF. CDR3 nucleotides: TGTGCCAGCAGCTACTATGCGGGGGCTTCCCAAGAGACCCAGTACTTC. The chain carries TRBV3-1 and TRBJ2-5; maybe TRBD2 (7 bases). With 5 bases removed from V and 1 base from J, the gap between germline ends came to 17 bases. Germline V lookup: CDR1 LGHDT, CDR2 YNNKEL (reference sequence). CDR3 length equals 16 residues.

This clonotype was seen repeatedly, ten times or more. This chain uses TRBV29-1 with TRBJ1-2; no definite D call. Germline CDR1 reads SQVTM; CDR2 reads ANQGSEA. V dropped 7 bases and J dropped 0 bases, with 9 bases sitting between them. This CDR3 is built from 12 residues. The CDR3 nucleotides read TGCAGCGACAGACATACTAACTATGGCTACACCTTC. Protein product: CSDRHTNYGYTF. Complete variable domain (other parts from reference TRBV29-1 and TRBJ1-2): SAVISQKPSRDICQRGTSLTIQCQVDSQVTMMFWYRQQPGQSLTLIATANQGSEATYESGFVIDKFPISRPNLTFSTLTVSNMSPEDSSIYLCSDRHTNYGYTFGSGTRLTVV.

Notes on this clonotype: A much more abundant neighbour one base away suggests this may be a read error. The V gene is TRBV7-3, the J gene TRBJ2-3; D is possibly TRBD2 (5 bases). Germline V gene data show CDR1 as SGHTA and CDR2 as FQGTGA. The CDR3 runs 13 residues. CDR3 nucleotide sequence: TGTGCCAGCGGCTTGGACCTAGCCGGTACGCAGTATTTT. Translated, it gives CASGLDLAGTQYF.

In regard to this clonotype: A much bigger clone sits one base away, suggesting this may be a read error. This chain connects TRBV15 to TRBJ2-7; 7 positions agree with TRBD2. Germline loops: CDR1 LNHNV, CDR2 YYDKDF (reference sequence). The CDR3 is 15 residues long. The chain's CDR3 is CATSRDRGEAYGQHF. Here the CDR3 DNA reads TGTGCCACCAGCAGAGATCGGGGGGAGGCCTACGGGCAGCACTTC.

The V call is TRBV2, the J call TRBJ1-2; 9 positions match TRBD1. The length of the CDR3 is 14 residues. Germline loops: CDR1 SNHLY, CDR2 FYNNEI. V lost 9 bases and J lost 4; bases outside the gene matches: 9. The CDR3 region has the DNA TGTGCCAGGGCCACCGGGACAGGGTTCTATGGCTACACCTTC. This codes for CARATGTGFYGYTF.

The chain couples TRBV5-1 to TRBJ2-7; the match to TRBD1 covers 7 bases. Trimming at V came to 0 bases and at J to 5 bases, leaving 14 bases not matched to a gene. CDR3 length: 17 amino acids. Germline V gives CDR1 SGHRS, CDR2 YFSETQ. The chain's CDR3 is CASSLDPDRGRLNEQYF. CDR3 bases: TGCGCCAGCAGCTTGGACCCCGATAGGGGGCGCCTCAACGAGCAGTACTTC.

Notes on this clonotype: This may arise from a read error, as a much more abundant clone is one base away. This chain links TRBV20-1 with TRBJ2-7; 7 bases are a match to TRBD2. This CDR3 is built from 14 residues. The V gene's germline CDR1 is DFQATT and CDR2 SNEGSKA (reference sequence). The V segment lost 0 bases and the J segment 5 bases; nucleotides outside the gene matches: 7. The CDR3 region has the DNA TGCAGTGCTAGAGAGGCACCAGCGGGACACGAGCAGTACTTC. It is translated as CSAREAPAGHEQYF.

CDR3 bases: TGTGCCTGGACTCGAGACAGGGCTCCCTACGAGCAGTACTTC. Its protein product is CAWTRDRAPYEQYF. V usage is TRBV11-2 and J usage is TRBJ2-7, with 7 positions matching TRBD1. Germline CDR1 SGHAT, CDR2 FQNNGV. The CDR3 loop spans 14 amino acids. J lost 2 bases, V lost 11 bases, and 12 bases had no gene match.

This clonotype was counted ten times or more. The chain has TRBV29-1 and TRBJ1-2; a weak D match, TRBD1 (5 bases). Germline V gives CDR1 SQVTM, CDR2 ANQGSEA. CDR3 size: 14 residues. Between the trimmed V and J ends, which lost 2 bases and 1 base, there was a span of 11 bases. CDR3 region: CSVELMGGNYGYTF. The CDR3 nucleotides read TGCAGCGTTGAACTGATGGGGGGTAACTATGGCTACACCTTC.

The sample holds many counts of this clonotype. The chain combines TRBV5-1 with TRBJ1-1; D not resolved. V lost 0 bases, J lost 1 base, and 7 bases lay in between. Germline values: CDR1 SGHRS, CDR2 YFSETQ. The CDR3 is 14 residues long. DNA of the CDR3: TGCGCCAGCAGCTTGGATGGACCGAACACTGAAGCTTTCTTT. It encodes CASSLDGPNTEAFF.

This clonotype was observed a handful of times. V is TRBV9 and J is TRBJ2-2; 9 bases agree with TRBD1. J gave up 4 bases and V 5 bases, and 6 bases lay outside the gene matches. CDR3 length: 15 amino acids. Looked up from germline, CDR1 is SGDLS and CDR2 is YYNGEE. This CDR3 is CASRTGQGSTGELFF. DNA of the CDR3: TGTGCCAGCAGAACGGGACAGGGTAGCACCGGGGAGCTGTTTTTT.

The rearrangement links TRBV29-1 to TRBJ1-1; TRBD1 might be the D (5 bases). V was cut by 4 bases and J by 7 bases, with 10 bases left in between. This CDR3 has 11 residues. Germline CDR1 SQVTM, CDR2 ANQGSEA. CDR3 in DNA: TGCAGCGTTGGTGGCGGGGGTGAAGCTTTCTTT. Protein: CSVGGGGEAFF.

This clonotype has just a few counts. The chain recombines TRBV4-2 with TRBJ2-3; no clear D. Per the germline V gene, CDR1 is LGHNA and CDR2 is YNFKEQ. This CDR3 comprises 13 residues. V was shortened by 0 bases and J by 8 bases, with 9 bases between the two germline ends. In nucleotides, the CDR3 is TGTGCCAGCAGCCAAGATCAAGACGGTACGCAGTATTTT. The encoded protein is CASSQDQDGTQYF.

The J gene is TRBJ1-2, the V gene TRBV4-3; 7 nucleotides align to TRBD1. The CDR3 consists of 13 residues. The V and J ends lost 6 bases and 6 bases, in that order; junction bases with no gene match: 7. Germline CDR1 reads LGHNA; CDR2 reads YSLEER. The CDR3 DNA reads as TGCGCCAGCAGTCAGGGACAGAGAAATGGCTACACCTTC. This codes for CASSQGQRNGYTF.

This rearrangement joins TRBV24-1 to TRBJ2-3; TRBD1 might be the D (7 bases). In germline, CDR1 is KGHDR, CDR2 SFDVKD. This CDR3 contains 17 residues. Trimming took off 3 bases at V and 7 bases at J, with 22 bases between the two ends. In DNA, the CDR3 is TGTGCCACCAGTGATGCGGGACAGACGTACTCTGATTATACGCAGTATTTT. Translating it yields CATSDAGQTYSDYTQYF.

Notes on this clonotype: Just one base apart from a much larger clone, this may be a read error. The chain is built from TRBV5-1 and TRBJ2-7; TRBD2 aligns across 12 bases. The CDR3 is 14 amino acids. The V and J ends lost 3 bases and 5 bases, in that order; junction bases with no gene match: 3. Germline V gene lookup returns CDR1 SGHRS and CDR2 YFSETQ. The CDR3 here is CASSWTSGTDEQYF. In DNA form, the CDR3 reads TGCGCCAGCAGCTGGACTAGCGGGACCGACGAGCAGTACTTC.

This clonotype was observed many times. The chain combines TRBV4-1 with TRBJ1-2; D gene unclear. This CDR3 region has 13 residues. Trimming pared 2 bases from V and 8 bases from J, leaving 12 bases between. Germline V lookup: CDR1 MGHRA, CDR2 YSYEKL. This CDR3 is CASSQPSERGYTF. The CDR3 DNA reads as TGCGCCAGCAGCCAACCTTCGGAGAGAGGCTACACCTTC.

About this clonotype: A much bigger clone sits one base away, suggesting this may be a read error. V is TRBV15 and J is TRBJ1-5; tentative D call: TRBD1 (5 bases). The CDR3 totals 16 residues. The germline gives CDR1 LNHNV, CDR2 YYDKDF (reference sequence). For the CDR3, the DNA is TGTGCCGCCAGCAGAGTGGCGGGGCTGGGGGATCAGCCCCAGCATTTT. It is translated as CAASRVAGLGDQPQHF.

CDR3 loop: CASSREGQGRYGYTF. CDR3 coding DNA: TGTGCCAGCAGCCGGGAGGGACAGGGGCGCTATGGCTACACCTTC. The rearrangement uses TRBV4-2 and TRBJ1-2, with 10 bases matching TRBD1. The CDR3 consists of 15 residues. J was trimmed by 4 bases and V by 4 bases; bases with no gene match: 6. Germline loops: CDR1 LGHNA, CDR2 YNFKEQ.

This clonotype turned up a few times. The CDR3 protein is CSARDTSGSVPDTQYF. CDR3 nucleotides: TGCAGTGCTAGAGATACTAGCGGCTCTGTCCCAGATACGCAGTATTTT. The rearrangement uses TRBV20-1 and TRBJ2-3, with 8 bases fitting TRBD2. Germline V lookup: CDR1 DFQATT, CDR2 SNEGSKA (reference sequence). J was trimmed by 4 bases and V by 0 bases; bases with no gene match: 9. The CDR3 is 16 amino acids.

This chain connects TRBV25-1 to TRBJ2-5, with TRBD1 as a possible D gene (6 bases). The V end lost 2 bases, the J end lost 4 bases, and 17 bases lay between the germline ends. CDR1 MGHDK and CDR2 SYGVNS come from the germline V gene. This CDR3 has 16 amino acids. The CDR3 is CASSEPTGARSETQYF. Written as DNA, the CDR3 is TGTGCCAGCAGTGAACCGACAGGAGCACGGTCAGAGACCCAGTACTTC.

In this sample, this clonotype turned up many times. The chain combines TRBV9 with TRBJ1-4; D is undetermined. The V end lost 3 bases, the J end lost 0 bases, and 3 bases lay between the germline ends. The CDR3 spans 13 residues. Looked up from germline, CDR1 is SGDLS and CDR2 is YYNGEE. The CDR3 coding sequence is TGTGCCAGCAGCGGGGCAACTAATGAAAAACTGTTTTTT. As protein: CASSGATNEKLFF.

The CDR3 nucleotides are TGCAGTGTTGATCGCCCTGGCAGAAGGGTCTTCGAGCAGTACTTC. Its protein product is CSVDRPGRRVFEQYF. The rearrangement links TRBV20-1 to TRBJ2-7; D is undetermined. Germline V lookup: CDR1 DFQATT, CDR2 SNEGSKA (reference sequence). V dropped 7 bases and J dropped 6 bases, with 25 bases sitting between them. The CDR3 is 15 residues long.

This clonotype has more than one count but fewer than ten. A read error may explain this, as a much larger clone is one base away. V is TRBV10-3 and J is TRBJ2-5, with D uncertain. Per the germline V gene, CDR1 is ENHRY and CDR2 is SYGVKD. The V end was cut by 4 bases, the J end by 4 bases, with 13 bases between. The CDR3 is made up of 14 amino acids. The CDR3 sequence is CAISGTAYRETQYF. The CDR3 DNA follows: TGTGCCATCAGTGGGACCGCGTACCGAGAGACCCAGTACTTC.

In its sample, this clonotype was seen many times. The chain couples TRBV12-3 or TRBV12-4 to TRBJ1-2; 7 bases are shared with TRBD1. The CDR3 sequence is 13 residues long. With 7 bases clipped from V and 8 bases from J, the junction kept 10 bases outside the gene matches. CDR3 residues: CASTASGGRGYTF. CDR3 bases: TGTGCCAGCACTGCGTCAGGGGGGCGCGGCTACACCTTC.